This TCR beta chain was recovered during a study of T cells after yellow fever vaccination. Study-wide points: Post-booster repertoires again held most primary-vaccination clones (about 96% CD4, 85% to 90% CD8). Among all clonotypes, a small share was observed in both CD4 and CD8 compartments. FACS-sorted repertoires could contain abundant clonotypes contaminating from the bulk population.

The table lists this clonotype with many counts. The antigen is not known. The TCR cDNA carried a universal primer site and UMIs from 5'RACE template switching. TCRdb called the 5' RACE reads again in MiXCR, with one record for every CDR3 protein. The sample has over 130,000 distinct CDR3 sequences, more than 6% seen once; the top ten hold under 0.85%. The CDR3 contains 12 residues. The germline V gene encodes CDR1 KGHSH and CDR2 LQKENI. V lost 1 base and J lost 8, with 8 bases in between. Sequencing used CD4+ T cells sorted from PBMCs, obtained 5 days after the yellow fever booster vaccination. The sequence came from a young man who received the YFV17D yellow fever vaccine. The chain employs TRBV18 and TRBJ1-2; unclear D gene. The CDR3 DNA reads as TGTGCCAGCTCACCACAAGGGAAGGGCTACACCTTC. It specifies CASSPQGKGYTF. The full variable domain, completed using reference TRBV18 and TRBJ1-2, is NAGVMQNPRHLVRRRGQEARLRCSPMKGHSHVYWYRQLPEEGLKFMVYLQKENIIDESGMPKERFSAEFPKEGPSILRIQQVVRGDSAAYFCASSPQGKGYTFGSGTRLTVV.